This TCR beta chain comes out of a study of blood T cells in healthy people across ages. This CDR3 spans 12 amino acids. CDR1 and CDR2 (germline): MGHDK, SYGVNS. Trimming left V 1 base short and J 8 bases short, with 8 bases between. This clonotype was counted between two and nine times. The antigen is undetermined. The study's findings and limits: Calculation of diversity from one million T cells yielded estimates considered to be underestimates. Roughly linearly, TCR beta diversity per million T cells fell as age increased.

Through a sample-barcoded 5' primer and a J-beta primer mix, a second PCR was run for roughly 6 to 12 cycles. TCRdb ran MiXCR on the 5' RACE reads and lists one entry per CDR3 protein. The repertoire holds some 550,000 distinct CDR3 sequences, more than 45% seen once, with 20% to 25% in the top ten. This TCR derives from a man older than 75 in good health. Sample: blood. The genes are TRBV25-1 and TRBJ1-2; D is possibly TRBD1 (5 bases). CDR3 region: CASSEWGDGYTF. The DNA of the CDR3 is TGTGCCAGCAGTGAATGGGGGGACGGCTACACCTTC.